The 8 T cell receptor beta chains below come from one sample, sequenced in a study of blood T cell repertoires in COVID-19. Using immunoSEQ multiplex PCR, the repertoire was profiled, and TCRdb retains in-frame clones only, with some absent. The sample yields about 200,000 clones, approximately 84% seen once. The material sequenced was peripheral blood. Receptors originate from an elderly woman with acute or convalescent COVID-19.

As for this clone: Germline is not matched at one junction end, which may reflect a read error. V and J are TRBV28 and TRBJ1-3; 8 bases map to TRBD1. This CDR3 has 16 amino acids. Per the germline V gene, CDR1 is MDHEN and CDR2 is SYDVKM. The chain's CDR3 is CARSLDSGGFGNTIYF. The DNA for the CDR3 is TGTGCCAGGAGTTTGGATTCAGGGGGCTTTGGAAACACCATATATTTT. The whole variable domain, remainder taken from reference TRBV28 and TRBJ1-3, is DVKVTQSSRYLVKRTGEKVFLECVQDMDHENMFWYRQDPGLGLRLIYFSYDVKMKEKGDIPEGYSVSREKKERFSLILESASTNQTSMYLCARSLDSGGFGNTIYFGEGSWLTVV.

This clone has just one count. The V and J genes are TRBV5-1 and TRBJ2-5; tentatively, D is TRBD1 (5 bases). V was pared by 3 bases and J by 4 bases, with 10 bases between. The V gene's germline CDR1 is SGHRS and CDR2 YFSETQ. The CDR3 length is 13 residues. Here the CDR3 DNA reads TGCGCCAGCAGCTCCAGGGTCGGAGAGACCCAGTACTTC. This translates into CASSSRVGETQYF.

The J gene is TRBJ2-7, the V gene TRBV7-8; 13 bases agree with TRBD2. The CDR3 loop spans 16 amino acids. Germline lookup yields CDR1 SGHVS and CDR2 FQNEAQ. The V and J ends lost 6 bases and 5 bases, in that order; junction bases with no gene match: 10. The chain's CDR3 is CASRGTSGRASNEQYF. The CDR3 coding sequence is TGTGCCAGCAGGGGAACTAGCGGGAGGGCCTCGAACGAGCAGTACTTC. The variable domain in full, completed from reference TRBV7-8 and TRBJ2-7, reads GAGVSQSPRYKVAKRGQDVALRCDPISGHVSLFWYQQALGQGPEFLTYFQNEAQLDKSGLPSDRFFAERPEGSVSTLKIQRTQQEDSAVYLCASRGTSGRASNEQYFGPGTRLTVT.

This clone was counted once. The chain combines TRBV29-1 with TRBJ2-3; 8 nucleotides line up with TRBD1. V lost 4 bases, J lost 2 bases, and 5 bases stayed unmatched. The CDR3 spans 14 residues. Germline V gives CDR1 SQVTM, CDR2 ANQGSEA. The CDR3 DNA follows: TGCAGCGTTGTTGCGACAGGGGTCACAGATACGCAGTATTTT. Translating it yields CSVVATGVTDTQYF.

The chain links TRBV6-5 to TRBJ1-1; TRBD1 agrees at 7 bases. Germline lookup yields CDR1 MNHEY and CDR2 SVGAGI. The CDR3 runs to 14 residues. The J segment lost 1 base and the V segment lost 7 bases, leaving 6 bases of the junction unmatched. This chain's CDR3 is CASTNRDRNTEAFF. In DNA form, the CDR3 reads TGTGCCAGCACTAACCGGGACAGGAACACTGAAGCTTTCTTT.

This clone came up a few times. This chain links TRBV6-2 or TRBV6-3 with TRBJ2-3, with D unclear. Trimming pared 2 bases from V and 3 bases from J, leaving 12 bases between. There are 15 residues in the CDR3. In germline, CDR1 is MNHEY, CDR2 SVGEGT. The CDR3 DNA follows: TGTGCCAGCAGTTACAGGAGTGATGGGACAGATACGCAGTATTTT. This translates into CASSYRSDGTDTQYF.

In its sample, this clone was seen a few times. The chain links TRBV3-1 (or the pseudogene TRBV3-2) to TRBJ2-7; 8 bases align to TRBD1. V lost 5 bases and J lost 3; bases outside the gene matches: 6. The CDR3 spans 14 residues. CDR1 is LGHDT, CDR2 YNNKEL, per germline (reference sequence). In DNA form, the CDR3 reads TGTGCCAGCAGCTGGGCGGACAGGGACTACGAGCAGTACTTC. This codes for CASSWADRDYEQYF.

The chain has TRBV5-4 and TRBJ1-1, with a possible D match to TRBD1 (6 bases). V gave up 4 bases and J gave up 0 bases, with 16 bases separating them. Germline CDR1 SGHNT, CDR2 YYREEE (reference sequence). The CDR3 extends over 16 amino acids. The CDR3 sequence: CASSGPGAIMNTEAFF. The CDR3 region has the DNA TGTGCCAGCAGCGGTCCAGGGGCCATAATGAACACTGAAGCTTTCTTT.